Listed here are 29 T cell receptor beta chains from one sample, sequenced in a study of CD8 T cells in ankylosing spondylitis. General study results and limits: Apparently characteristic of ankylosing spondylitis blood was a TCR beta motif (about 8 highly homologous variants).

TCRdb re-called the 5' RACE reads through MiXCR, storing one row per CDR3 protein. In the table there are 200,000 to 250,000 distinct CDR3 sequences, approximately 16% of which are singletons. These TCRs are of unknown antigen specificity. What was sequenced was blood, either unsorted or a sorted T cell fraction (not recorded which). Receptors were obtained from a male donor with ankylosing spondylitis.

This clonotype was seen a handful of times. The V and J genes are TRBV7-8 and TRBJ2-1; 10 nucleotides line up with TRBD2. CDR1 and CDR2 from the germline V gene are SGHVS and FQNEAQ. J was trimmed by 9 bases and V by 10 bases; bases with no gene match: 15. This CDR3 comprises 15 residues. The CDR3 spells CATLPEVAGGIEQFF. CDR3 nucleotide sequence: TGTGCCACCTTACCGGAGGTAGCGGGAGGAATTGAGCAGTTCTTC.

The CDR3 reads CASSLGGSNSFIYNSPLHF. The CDR3 DNA follows: TGTGCCAGCAGCTTAGGGGGATCAAATTCCTTTATATATAATTCACCCCTCCACTTT. The V gene is TRBV11-2, the J gene TRBJ1-6, with D uncertain. The CDR3 runs to 19 residues. V shed 1 base and J shed 4 bases, with 20 bases lying between them. Germline loops: CDR1 SGHAT, CDR2 FQNNGV. The full variable domain, completed using reference TRBV11-2 and TRBJ1-6, is EAGVAQSPRYKIIEKRQSVAFWCNPISGHATLYWYQQILGQGPKLLIQFQNNGVVDDSQLPKDRFSAERLKGVDSTLKIQPAKLEDSAVYLCASSLGGSNSFIYNSPLHFGNGTRLTVT.

This clonotype turned up a few times. This sequence joins TRBV20-1 and TRBJ1-6; TRBD1 agrees at 9 bases. The ends lost 3 bases at V and 4 bases at J; junction bases unmatched: 4. This CDR3 comprises 15 residues. Germline CDR1 reads DFQATT; CDR2 reads SNEGSKA (reference sequence). The CDR3 coding sequence is TGCAGTGCTAGGGGGACAGGGACTTATAATTCACCCCTCCACTTT. This encodes CSARGTGTYNSPLHF.

The chain is built from TRBV20-1 and TRBJ2-3; 9 bases align to TRBD1. This CDR3 is built from 15 residues. V gave up 6 bases and J gave up 2 bases; unmatched junction bases: 9. Germline V gene sequence: CDR1 DFQATT, CDR2 SNEGSKA (reference sequence). CDR3 nucleotides: TGCAGTGCCCAGTCCGGGACAGGGTTCACAGATACGCAGTATTTT. Protein product: CSAQSGTGFTDTQYF.

The chain links TRBV6-2 or TRBV6-3 to TRBJ2-1, with 10 bases matching TRBD1. There are 16 residues in the CDR3. CDR1 is MNHEY and CDR2 is SVGEGT in the germline V gene. V lost 0 bases, J lost 4 bases, and 3 bases stayed unmatched. CDR3 amino acids: CASSYSWTGGYNEQFF. As DNA, the CDR3 is TGTGCCAGCAGTTACTCTTGGACAGGGGGGTACAATGAGCAGTTCTTC.

The gene calls are TRBV7-9 and TRBJ2-5; possibly TRBD1 for D (5 bases). V gave up 5 bases and J gave up 4 bases, with 17 bases separating them. The CDR3 is made up of 15 amino acids. Germline CDR1 and CDR2: SEHNR and FQNEAQ (reference sequence). CDR3 in DNA: TGTGCCAGCAGCACGGACACAGGCCGCGGAGAGACCCAGTACTTC. Encoded protein: CASSTDTGRGETQYF.

The chain combines TRBV28 with TRBJ1-5, with D unclear. V shed 9 bases and J shed 6 bases, with 15 bases lying between them. Germline CDR1 MDHEN, CDR2 SYDVKM. The CDR3 runs 13 residues. DNA of the CDR3: TGTGCCAGTGCCGGCGCCGGGTCTCAGCCCCAGCATTTT. Its protein is CASAGAGSQPQHF.

The CDR3 reads CASSSAGTGGMNTEAFF. The CDR3 DNA reads TGCGCCAGCAGCTCCGCCGGGACAGGGGGCATGAACACTGAAGCTTTCTTT. V usage is TRBV4-3 and J usage is TRBJ1-1; 12 positions agree with TRBD1. There are 17 residues in the CDR3. The V gene end was trimmed by 5 bases and the J gene end by 0 bases; junction bases not matched to a gene: 7. CDR1 is LGHNA, CDR2 YSLEER, per germline.

This clonotype came up a few times. The chain couples TRBV7-9 to TRBJ1-1; D is unclear. Trimming shortened V by 7 bases and J by 5 bases, and 20 bases separated the two germline ends. CDR3 length: 15 residues. The germline CDR1 and CDR2 sequences are SEHNR and FQNEAQ (reference sequence). The CDR3 nucleotides are TGTGCCAGCAACTCAAGTCCGGGCGCAGGAACTGAAGCTTTCTTT. Encoded protein: CASNSSPGAGTEAFF. Full variable domain (rest looked up from reference TRBV7-9 and TRBJ1-1): DTGVSQNPRHKITKRGQNVTFRCDPISEHNRLYWYRQTLGQGPEFLTYFQNEAQLEKSRLLSDRFSAERPKGSFSTLEIQRTEQGDSAMYLCASNSSPGAGTEAFFGQGTRLTVV.

The V call is TRBV4-1, the J call TRBJ2-1; 11 bases align to TRBD2. The germline CDR1 and CDR2 sequences are MGHRA and YSYEKL. The length of the CDR3 is 17 residues. The ends lost 3 bases at V and 2 bases at J; junction bases unmatched: 6. Written as DNA, the CDR3 is TGCGCCAGCAGCCATGTAGCGGGGGGGAGCACCTACAATGAGCAGTTCTTC. This encodes CASSHVAGGSTYNEQFF.

The V call is TRBV28, the J call TRBJ2-4, with a possible D match to TRBD1 (6 bases). The CDR3 runs to 13 residues. Germline V gene data show CDR1 as MDHEN and CDR2 as SYDVKM. The V end lost 7 bases, the J end lost 7 bases, and 14 bases lay between the germline ends. CDR3 DNA sequence: TGTGCCAGCAAACCAGGGGTGGAGAACATTCAGTACTTC. Residues: CASKPGVENIQYF.

This clonotype was recorded a few times. J is TRBJ2-3 and V is TRBV7-6, with 9 nucleotides matching TRBD2. This CDR3 has 15 amino acids. With V trimmed by 6 bases and J by 2 bases, 6 bases remained unmatched. Germline values: CDR1 SGHVS, CDR2 FNYEAQ. CDR3 in amino acids: CASSQAGGPTDTQYF. The CDR3, as DNA: TGTGCCAGCAGTCAAGCGGGAGGCCCCACAGATACGCAGTATTTT.

The chain has TRBV5-1 and TRBJ2-5, with D unresolved. CDR3 length: 12 residues. Germline CDR1 and CDR2: SGHRS and YFSETQ. The V end lost 4 bases, the J end lost 5 bases, and 9 bases lay between the germline ends. CDR3 bases: TGCGCCAGCAGCATGGGTGGGGAGACCCAGTACTTC. Its translation: CASSMGGETQYF.

Only a few counts were recorded for this clonotype. The chain joins TRBV12-3 or TRBV12-4 to TRBJ2-1, with TRBD2 identical over 9 bases. This CDR3 has 15 residues. Germline trimming cut 4 bases from V and 3 bases from J; bases unmatched to any gene: 4. CDR3 amino acids: CASSYSGSHYNEQFF. The CDR3 nucleotides are TGTGCCAGCAGTTATAGCGGGAGCCACTACAATGAGCAGTTCTTC.

This clonotype occurred a few times. This chain links TRBV4-1 with TRBJ1-2; perhaps TRBD1 as D (5 bases). CDR1 and CDR2 from the germline V gene are MGHRA and YSYEKL. The CDR3 length is 15 residues. Trimming cost V 0 bases and J 6 bases, with 14 bases left between them. The CDR3 is CASSQEPAGRHGYTF. CDR3 bases: TGCGCCAGCAGCCAAGAGCCCGCAGGGAGGCATGGCTACACCTTC.

The genes are TRBV12-3 or TRBV12-4 and TRBJ2-7, with D uncertain. V lost 5 bases, J lost 3 bases, and 20 bases lay in between. There are 16 residues in the CDR3. The CDR3 is CASSPPPAGSNYEQYF. The CDR3 nucleotides read TGTGCCAGCAGTCCCCCCCCGGCCGGCAGTAACTACGAGCAGTACTTC.

The chain carries TRBV6-5 and TRBJ1-6; maybe TRBD1 (5 bases). Germline assignment: CDR1 MNHEY and CDR2 SVGAGI. The V gene lost 0 bases and the J gene lost 6 bases, with 18 bases spanning the gap. The CDR3 length is 18 residues. The CDR3 bases are TGTGCCAGCAGTTACTCCAAATATCTCCAGGGACCTAATTCACCCCTCCACTTT. Its protein product is CASSYSKYLQGPNSPLHF.

At least ten counts were recorded for this clonotype. V gene TRBV29-1 combines with J gene TRBJ2-5; D is uncertain. Trimming shortened V by 4 bases and J by 4 bases, and 13 bases separated the two germline ends. CDR1 is SQVTM and CDR2 is ANQGSEA in the germline V gene. The CDR3 is 13 residues long. CDR3 sequence: CSVADEPGETQYF. CDR3 nucleotide sequence: TGCAGCGTTGCCGATGAACCGGGAGAGACCCAGTACTTC.

Ten or more counts support this clonotype. The chain has TRBV29-1 and TRBJ1-1; D gene unclear. This CDR3 comprises 15 residues. Trimming shortened V by 2 bases and J by 0 bases, and 13 bases separated the two germline ends. CDR1 SQVTM and CDR2 ANQGSEA come from the germline V gene. The CDR3 DNA is TGCAGCGTTGAACGTCTTATTGTGGTGAACACTGAAGCTTTCTTT. Translated: CSVERLIVVNTEAFF.

This clonotype has more than one count but fewer than ten. V and J are TRBV11-2 and TRBJ1-2; a possible D gene is TRBD1 (6 bases). V lost 5 bases, J lost 4 bases, and 14 bases lay in between. This CDR3 spans 14 amino acids. The V gene's germline CDR1 is SGHAT and CDR2 FQNNGV. CDR3 DNA: TGTGCCAGCAGCCTTGGACAGAGGACCTATGGCTACACCTTC. This translates into CASSLGQRTYGYTF.

The chain carries TRBV27 and TRBJ2-6; D ambiguous. CDR3 length: 14 amino acids. Germline V gene sequence: CDR1 MNHEY, CDR2 SMNVEV (reference sequence). Trimming left V 5 bases short and J 1 base short, with 6 bases between. For the CDR3, the DNA is TGTGCCAGCAGTCTGATATCTGGGGCCAACGTCCTGACTTTC. Translation: CASSLISGANVLTF.

The V call is TRBV12-3 or TRBV12-4, the J call TRBJ2-3, with D possibly being TRBD2 (6 bases). V gave up 1 base and J gave up 0 bases, with 14 bases separating them. The CDR3 sequence is 17 residues long. The CDR3 reads CASSLGDSTLSTDTQYF. The CDR3 DNA is TGTGCCAGCAGTTTAGGGGACTCTACTTTAAGCACAGATACGCAGTATTTT.

Only a few counts were recorded for this clonotype. The chain has TRBV12-3 or TRBV12-4 and TRBJ1-3; TRBD1 matches 7 bases. The CDR3 consists of 18 residues. V shed 1 base and J 0 bases; nucleotides not matched to a gene: 9. DNA for the CDR3: TGTGCCAGCAGTTTAGGGGACAGAACACTAAGCTCTGGAAACACCATATATTTT. Encoded protein: CASSLGDRTLSSGNTIYF.

V is TRBV10-3 and J is TRBJ1-1, with TRBD1 as a possible D gene (6 bases). With 2 bases removed from V and 7 bases from J, the gap between germline ends came to 11 bases. The CDR3 is made up of 13 amino acids. Germline assignment: CDR1 ENHRY and CDR2 SYGVKD. The CDR3 DNA sequence: TGTGCCATCAGTGAGATCACAGGGAATGAAGCTTTCTTT. Translation gives CAISEITGNEAFF.

The rearrangement joins TRBV12-3 or TRBV12-4 to TRBJ2-7, with D unclear. Trimming cost V 3 bases and J 2 bases, with 11 bases left between them. This CDR3 has 14 amino acids. The CDR3 region is CASSFLGPPYEQYF. The DNA of the CDR3 is TGTGCCAGCAGTTTTCTAGGGCCACCCTACGAGCAGTACTTC.

This clonotype was observed at least ten times. This rearrangement joins TRBV6-4 to TRBJ2-1; D gene ambiguous. V lost 0 bases and J 3 bases, leaving 3 bases between the germline ends. This CDR3 is built from 13 residues. Looked up from germline, CDR1 is MRHNA and CDR2 is SNTAGT. CDR3 sequence reads: CASSDSDYNEQFF. The CDR3 DNA reads as TGTGCCAGCAGTGACTCCGACTACAATGAGCAGTTCTTC.

The rearrangement uses TRBV6-1 and TRBJ2-5; D tentatively fits TRBD1 or TRBD2 (6 bases each). The CDR3 has 15 residues. V lost 4 bases, J lost 0 bases, and 12 bases lay in between. Germline assignment: CDR1 MNHNS and CDR2 SASEGT. CDR3 sequence reads: CASSGGALYQETQYF. CDR3 sequence (DNA): TGTGCCAGCAGTGGGGGGGCCTTGTACCAAGAGACCCAGTACTTC.

This chain joins TRBV2 and TRBJ1-2, with D hard to call. In germline, CDR1 is SNHLY, CDR2 FYNNEI. The CDR3 length is 15 residues. Trimming cost V 1 base and J 5 bases, with 14 bases left between them. CDR3 bases: TGTGCCAGCAGTGAAGACCCCGATGTGGCGTATGGCTACACCTTC. Amino acids: CASSEDPDVAYGYTF.

This clonotype was seen more than once but under ten times. The chain carries TRBV20-1 and TRBJ1-1; the match to TRBD1 covers 7 bases. This CDR3 contains 14 residues. The ends lost 6 bases at V and 2 bases at J; junction bases unmatched: 9. The germline gives CDR1 DFQATT, CDR2 SNEGSKA (reference sequence). In DNA form, the CDR3 reads TGCAGTGCAACCCGGACAGGCCCCAACACTGAAGCTTTCTTT. Encoded protein: CSATRTGPNTEAFF.